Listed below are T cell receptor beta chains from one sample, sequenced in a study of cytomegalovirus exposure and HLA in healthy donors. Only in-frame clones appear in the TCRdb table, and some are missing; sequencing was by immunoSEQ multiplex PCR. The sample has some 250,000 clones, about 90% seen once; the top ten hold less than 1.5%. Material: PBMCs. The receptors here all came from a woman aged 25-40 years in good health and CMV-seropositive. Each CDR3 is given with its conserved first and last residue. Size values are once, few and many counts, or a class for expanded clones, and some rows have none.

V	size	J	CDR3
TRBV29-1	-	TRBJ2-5	CSAASGEETQYF
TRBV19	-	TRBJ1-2	CASSIPGFYGYTF
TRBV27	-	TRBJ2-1	CASSFSTSGRTYEQFF
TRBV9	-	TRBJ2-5	CASSVDRAETQYF
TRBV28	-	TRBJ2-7	CASSLAYEQYF
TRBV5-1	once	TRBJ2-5	CASSTSGTVGETQYF
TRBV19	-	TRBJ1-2	CASSITGGPRGYTF
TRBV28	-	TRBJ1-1	CASSYRVRSGAFF
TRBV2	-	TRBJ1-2	CASSESQGGYTF
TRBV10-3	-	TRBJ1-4	CAISGETVNEKLFF
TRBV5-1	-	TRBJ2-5	CASSPRDRQETQYF
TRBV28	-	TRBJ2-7	CASSLYRKGMDEQYF
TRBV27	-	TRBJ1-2	CASSHVGQGVDGYTF
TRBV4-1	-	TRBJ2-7	CASSQEWPGGTYEQYF
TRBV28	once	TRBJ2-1	CASSFASGYNEQFF
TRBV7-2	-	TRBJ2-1	CASSRLALTYNEQFF
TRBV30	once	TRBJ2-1	CAWCRDRVSRYNEQFF
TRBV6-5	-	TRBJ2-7	CASSYGLAGGGEQYF
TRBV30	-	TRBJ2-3	CAWSVIGQGVDTQYF
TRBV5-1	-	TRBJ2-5	CASSLAGTGAETQYF
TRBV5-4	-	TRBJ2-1	CAVRSEREGRVGEQFF
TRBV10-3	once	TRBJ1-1	CAISESGGHTEAFF
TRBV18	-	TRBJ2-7	CASSPTGTSYEQYF
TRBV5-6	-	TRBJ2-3	CASRKSEGGWFTDTQYF